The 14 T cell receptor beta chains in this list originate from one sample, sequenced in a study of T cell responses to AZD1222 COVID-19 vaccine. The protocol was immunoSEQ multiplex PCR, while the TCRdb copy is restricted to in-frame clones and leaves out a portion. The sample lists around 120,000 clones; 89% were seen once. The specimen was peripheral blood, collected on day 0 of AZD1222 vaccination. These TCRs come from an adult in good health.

CDR3 sequence (DNA): TGTGCCAGTAGTATGATTCGTGCCCGGGACAGGGGAACCAACTATGGCTACACCTTC. Translating gives CASSMIRARDRGTNYGYTF. The V call is TRBV19, the J call TRBJ1-2; TRBD1 matches 10 bases. Per germline, CDR1 LNHDA and CDR2 SQIVND (reference sequence). The V gene end was trimmed by 3 bases and the J gene end by 2 bases; junction bases not matched to a gene: 15. This CDR3 is built from 19 residues.

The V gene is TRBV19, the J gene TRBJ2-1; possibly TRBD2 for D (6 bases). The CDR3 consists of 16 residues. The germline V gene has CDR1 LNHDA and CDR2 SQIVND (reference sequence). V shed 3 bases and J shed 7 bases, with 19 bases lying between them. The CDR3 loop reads CASSILGRGSWNEQFF. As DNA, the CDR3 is TGTGCCAGTAGTATTTTGGGGCGGGGTAGCTGGAATGAGCAGTTCTTC.

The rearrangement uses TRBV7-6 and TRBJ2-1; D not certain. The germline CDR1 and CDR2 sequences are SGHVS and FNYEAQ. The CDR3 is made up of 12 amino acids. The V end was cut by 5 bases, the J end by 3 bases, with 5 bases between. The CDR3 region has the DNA TGTGCCAGCAGCAGGGACTACAATGAGCAGTTCTTC. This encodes CASSRDYNEQFF. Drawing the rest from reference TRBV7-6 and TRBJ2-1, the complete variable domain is GAGVSQSPRYKVTKRGQDVALRCDPISGHVSLYWYRQALGQGPEFLTYFNYEAQQDKSGLPNDRFSAERPEGSISTLTIQRTEQRDSAMYRCASSRDYNEQFFGPGTRLTVL.

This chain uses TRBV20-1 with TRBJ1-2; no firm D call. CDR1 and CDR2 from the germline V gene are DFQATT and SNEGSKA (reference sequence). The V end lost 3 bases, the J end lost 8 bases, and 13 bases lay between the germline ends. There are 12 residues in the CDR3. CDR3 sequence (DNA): TGCAGTGCTAGTCGGGAGACAAGAGGCTACACCTTC. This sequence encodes CSASRETRGYTF.

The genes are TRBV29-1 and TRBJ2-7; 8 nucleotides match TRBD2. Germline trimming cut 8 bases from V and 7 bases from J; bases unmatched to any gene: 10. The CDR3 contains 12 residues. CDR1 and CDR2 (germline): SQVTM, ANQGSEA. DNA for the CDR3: TGCAGCATAACTAGCGGAATTCGAGAGCAGTACTTC. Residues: CSITSGIREQYF.

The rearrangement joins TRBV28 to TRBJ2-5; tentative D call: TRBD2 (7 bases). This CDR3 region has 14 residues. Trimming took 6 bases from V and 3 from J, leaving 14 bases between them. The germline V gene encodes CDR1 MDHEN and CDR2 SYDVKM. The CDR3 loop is CASSLGGRKETQYF. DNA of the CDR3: TGTGCCAGCAGCCTGGGGGGGCGCAAAGAGACCCAGTACTTC.

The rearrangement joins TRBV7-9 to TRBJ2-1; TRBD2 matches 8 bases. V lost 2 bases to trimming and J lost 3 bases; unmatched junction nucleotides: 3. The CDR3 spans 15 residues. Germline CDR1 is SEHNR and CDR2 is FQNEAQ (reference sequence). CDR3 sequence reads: CASSLSAGVYNEQFF. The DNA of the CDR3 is TGTGCCAGCAGCTTATCAGCGGGGGTCTACAATGAGCAGTTCTTC.

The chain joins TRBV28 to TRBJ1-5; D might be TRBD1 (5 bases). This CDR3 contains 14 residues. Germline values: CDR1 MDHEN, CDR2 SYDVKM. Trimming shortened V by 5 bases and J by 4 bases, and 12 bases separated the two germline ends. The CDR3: CASSIFGGNQPQHF. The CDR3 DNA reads TGTGCCAGCAGTATTTTCGGGGGTAATCAGCCCCAGCATTTT.

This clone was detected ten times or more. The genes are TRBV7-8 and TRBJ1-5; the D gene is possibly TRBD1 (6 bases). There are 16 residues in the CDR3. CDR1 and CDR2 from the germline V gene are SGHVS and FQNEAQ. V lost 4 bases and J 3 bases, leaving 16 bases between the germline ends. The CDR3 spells CASSSSVGGLNQPQHF. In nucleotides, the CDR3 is TGTGCCAGCAGCTCGTCCGTGGGGGGGCTCAATCAGCCCCAGCATTTT.

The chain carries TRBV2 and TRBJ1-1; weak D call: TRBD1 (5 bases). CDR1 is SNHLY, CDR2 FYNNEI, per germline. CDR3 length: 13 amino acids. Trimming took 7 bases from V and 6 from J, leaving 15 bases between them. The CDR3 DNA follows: TGTGCCAGCACCTTGGACCGGGGCGCTGAAGCTTTCTTT. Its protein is CASTLDRGAEAFF. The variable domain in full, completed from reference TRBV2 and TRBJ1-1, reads EPEVTQTPSHQVTQMGQEVILRCVPISNHLYFYWYRQILGQKVEFLVSFYNNEISEKSEIFDDQFSVERPDGSNFTLKIRSTKLEDSAMYFCASTLDRGAEAFFGQGTRLTVV.

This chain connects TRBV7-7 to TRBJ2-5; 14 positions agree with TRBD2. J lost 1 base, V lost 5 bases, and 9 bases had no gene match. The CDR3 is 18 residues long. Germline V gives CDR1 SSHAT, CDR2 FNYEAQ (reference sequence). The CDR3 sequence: CASSPRTSGRLGQETQYF. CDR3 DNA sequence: TGTGCCAGCAGCCCACGGACTAGCGGGAGGCTGGGCCAAGAGACCCAGTACTTC.

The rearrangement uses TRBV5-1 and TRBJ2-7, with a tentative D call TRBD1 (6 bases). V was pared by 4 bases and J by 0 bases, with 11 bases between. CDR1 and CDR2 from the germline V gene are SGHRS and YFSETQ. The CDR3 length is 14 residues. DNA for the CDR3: TGCGCCAGCAGCCCACGGGACACCTCCTACGAGCAGTACTTC. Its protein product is CASSPRDTSYEQYF.

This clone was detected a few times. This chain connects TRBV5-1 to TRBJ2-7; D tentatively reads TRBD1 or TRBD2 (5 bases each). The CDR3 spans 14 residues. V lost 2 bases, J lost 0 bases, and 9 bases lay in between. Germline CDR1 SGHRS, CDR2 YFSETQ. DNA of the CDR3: TGCGCCAGCAGCTTAGGGGACGACTCCTACGAGCAGTACTTC. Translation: CASSLGDDSYEQYF.

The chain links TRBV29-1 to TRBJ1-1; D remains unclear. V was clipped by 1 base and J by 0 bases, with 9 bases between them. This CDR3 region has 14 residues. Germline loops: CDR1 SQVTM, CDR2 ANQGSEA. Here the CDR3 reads CSVEGESMNTEAFF. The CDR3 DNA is TGCAGCGTTGAAGGGGAGTCCATGAACACTGAAGCTTTCTTT.